Listed below are T cell receptor beta chains from one sample, sequenced in a study of early T cells in non-severe SARS-CoV-2 infection. TCRdb fed the 5' RACE reads into MiXCR, producing one record per CDR3 protein. Of 85,000 to 90,000 distinct CDR3 sequences in the sample, about 14% were seen once. Sequenced input: whole blood. These TCRs come from an adult who was a healthcare worker with PCR-confirmed SARS-CoV-2 infection or an uninfected control (not recorded which). CDR3s include the opening cysteine and the closing phenylalanine or tryptophan. Fields, in order: clone size, D gene, J gene, V gene, CDR3 protein. A D gene is named only where the DNA matches it firmly. Clone size appears in some rows only: once, few, many, or a class for an expanded clone.

size: many; D: .; J: TRBJ2-3; V: TRBV7-3; CDR3: CASSLASTDTQYF
size: few; D: TRBD1; J: TRBJ2-1; V: TRBV29-1; CDR3: CSGDRGARYNEQFF
size: many; D: TRBD2; J: TRBJ2-5; V: TRBV12-3/TRBV12-4; CDR3: CASSPEAWTGGRQETQYF
size: many; D: TRBD1; J: TRBJ1-2; V: TRBV29-1; CDR3: CSVAGTGHNYGYTF
size: few; D: .; J: TRBJ1-1; V: TRBV7-2; CDR3: CASSLSAPQEAFF
size: .; D: .; J: TRBJ2-2; V: TRBV5-6; CDR3: CASSSLPSPGELFF
size: few; D: .; J: TRBJ1-5; V: TRBV12-2; CDR3: CASRLAALGVTQPQHF
size: .; D: TRBD2; J: TRBJ2-5; V: TRBV5-1; CDR3: CASSWGTSGAQETQYF
size: .; D: TRBD1; J: TRBJ1-5; V: TRBV19; CDR3: CASKSQGASNQPQHF
size: few; D: .; J: TRBJ1-1; V: TRBV9; CDR3: CASSVSGGTEAFF
size: many; D: .; J: TRBJ2-1; V: TRBV6-2/TRBV6-3; CDR3: CASSYRGAVRGEQFF
size: few; D: TRBD1; J: TRBJ1-1; V: TRBV6-6; CDR3: CASSYSGQGELQAFF
size: few; D: TRBD1; J: TRBJ1-1; V: TRBV18; CDR3: CASSPSYRTGSEAFF
size: .; D: TRBD2; J: TRBJ2-5; V: TRBV3-1; CDR3: CATAVAGRTETQYF
size: few; D: TRBD2; J: TRBJ2-3; V: TRBV20-1; CDR3: CSARDQVHSSGGTDTQYF
size: .; D: TRBD1; J: TRBJ1-3; V: TRBV18; CDR3: CASSPDRTGVRNTIYF
size: few; D: TRBD1; J: TRBJ2-1; V: TRBV28; CDR3: CASSSSTTGINEQFF
size: few; D: .; J: TRBJ2-1; V: TRBV6-1; CDR3: CASSEIARSEQFF
size: once; D: TRBD1; J: TRBJ1-6; V: TRBV5-1; CDR3: CASSLGQRNSPLHF
size: .; D: .; J: TRBJ2-3; V: TRBV20-1; CDR3: CSAREVPSTDTQYF
size: .; D: TRBD2; J: TRBJ2-3; V: TRBV10-3; CDR3: CATGTSGGLDTQYF
size: few; D: .; J: TRBJ2-2; V: TRBV25-1; CDR3: CASSELGTLNTGELFF
size: .; D: .; J: TRBJ2-3; V: TRBV11-2; CDR3: CASSPQVTVSGTARTYYYTDTQYF
size: .; D: TRBD2; J: TRBJ2-3; V: TRBV20-1; CDR3: CSARGGGWPTDTQYF
size: .; D: .; J: TRBJ2-6; V: TRBV20-1; CDR3: CSARDLRAGGSGANVLTF